Shown below are 22 T cell receptor beta chains from a single sample sequenced in a study of low-dose radiotherapy and immunotherapy resistance in tumors (dated by TCRdb to 2022 to 2024). The time point label on this specimen signifies: after trial treatment. What the treatment or condition label conveys for this sample: LDRT plus nivolumab, ipilimumab, low-dose cyclophosphamide and aspirin (RACIN trial). Sequencing instrument: Illumina HiSeq 2500. First-strand cDNA was synthesized with Superscript III and a set of TRAV- and TRBV-specific primers, covering both TCRalpha and TCRbeta chains. An approximately 20-cycle PCR with Phusion amplified the TCRs, pairing a constant-region primer with the adapter that was attached to the V primers. The public reads were reprocessed in TCRdb via fastp at Q25 and MiXCR, keeping in-frame beta chains. Each record represents a unique CDR3 protein, reported with the most common genes and DNA among its rows. The sample data list around 33,000 distinct CDR3 sequences, and 49% of these were observed just once. The biggest ten clones account for around 5.4% of the sample.

The source material was PBMCs, sampled after low-dose radiotherapy plus immunotherapy. These receptors all stem from a male donor with gallbladder cancer.

The rearrangement joins TRBV29-1 to TRBJ2-7; TRBD2 aligns across 10 bases. This CDR3 is 12 amino acids long. CDR1 and CDR2 (germline): SQVTM, ANQGSEA. V dropped 7 bases and J dropped 5; count of bases not matched to a gene: 5. The CDR3 DNA follows: TGCAGCGGAGCGGGAGGGGAGAACGAGCAGTACTTC. This gives the protein CSGAGGENEQYF.

This chain joins TRBV5-5 and TRBJ2-5, with TRBD2 matching 13 bases. This CDR3 is built from 16 residues. CDR1 is SGHKS and CDR2 is YYEKEE in the germline V gene (reference sequence). The V segment lost 6 bases and the J segment 4 bases; nucleotides outside the gene matches: 9. The CDR3 region is CASTRTSGGGGETQYF. The CDR3 DNA reads TGTGCCAGCACCCGGACTAGCGGGGGAGGTGGAGAGACCCAGTACTTC.

The chain couples TRBV4-1 to TRBJ1-5; D is undetermined. The germline gives CDR1 MGHRA, CDR2 YSYEKL. The CDR3 spans 13 residues. Deletions cut 6 bases from V and 1 base from J, with 7 bases between. The CDR3 bases are TGCGCCAGCAGTCCGCTGAGCAATCAGCCCCAGCATTTT. Residues: CASSPLSNQPQHF.

The gene calls are TRBV12-3 or TRBV12-4 and TRBJ1-5; D perhaps matches TRBD1 (5 bases). The CDR3 length is 17 residues. V was trimmed by 4 bases and J by 0 bases, leaving 16 bases between them. CDR3 in amino acids: CASSSAGKGYSNQPQHF. The CDR3 bases are TGTGCCAGCAGTTCCGCAGGGAAGGGGTATAGCAATCAGCCCCAGCATTTT.

Of note for this clonotype: One base separates it from a far larger clone, so it is likely a read error. The chain is built from TRBV20-1 and TRBJ2-7, with 10 bases fitting TRBD2. Germline CDR1 is DFQATT and CDR2 is SNEGSKA (reference sequence). CDR3 length: 17 amino acids. The trim removed 0 bases at V and 7 bases at J, leaving 15 bases unmatched. The CDR3 is CSARDSGVAGGVNEQYF. The CDR3 nucleotides are TGCAGTGCTAGAGATTCGGGAGTAGCGGGGGGTGTCAATGAGCAGTACTTC.

This clonotype qualifies as medium-sized (0.01 to 0.1%). The chain is built from TRBV5-1 and TRBJ1-1, with D hard to call. The CDR3 runs to 15 residues. Germline V gene lookup returns CDR1 SGHRS and CDR2 YFSETQ. V dropped 1 base and J dropped 6 bases, with 16 bases sitting between them. In nucleotides, the CDR3 is TGCGCCAGCAGCTTGTCGTGGCTCGCAAAGGCTGAAGCTTTCTTT. Its protein is CASSLSWLAKAEAFF.

As regards this clonotype: Given a far larger clone just one base away, this is likely a sequencing read error. The chain joins TRBV20-1 to TRBJ2-1, with TRBD2 matching 7 bases. Germline V gives CDR1 DFQATT, CDR2 SNEGSKA (reference sequence). CDR3 length: 14 amino acids. V was pared by 1 base and J by 13 bases, with 13 bases of the junction left unmatched. As DNA, the CDR3 is TGCAGTGCTAGAGGGGTGGGGGGGTCGGAGACCCAGTTCTTC. The encoded protein is CSARGVGGSETQFF.

Only a few counts were recorded for this clonotype. The genes are TRBV10-3 and TRBJ2-7; 9 positions agree with TRBD1. Germline CDR1 ENHRY, CDR2 SYGVKD. The CDR3 spans 14 residues. V dropped 8 bases and J dropped 3; count of bases not matched to a gene: 8. The CDR3 loop reads CAISNRDRVYEQYF. In DNA form, the CDR3 reads TGTGCCATCTCTAACCGGGACAGGGTCTACGAGCAGTACTTC.

In its sample, this clonotype was seen many times. V gene TRBV30 combines with J gene TRBJ2-1; 10 bases match TRBD1. CDR3 length: 15 amino acids. Germline CDR1 GTSNPN, CDR2 SVGIG (reference sequence). V dropped 2 bases and J dropped 3; count of bases not matched to a gene: 4. This CDR3 is CAWSLGTGDYNEQFF. In nucleotides, the CDR3 is TGTGCCTGGAGTTTAGGGACAGGGGACTACAATGAGCAGTTCTTC.

V gene TRBV7-9 combines with J gene TRBJ2-1; 10 bases match TRBD2. V was pared by 8 bases and J by 4 bases, with 14 bases of the junction left unmatched. CDR1 and CDR2 from the germline V gene are SEHNR and FQNEAQ (reference sequence). The CDR3 is 17 amino acids. CDR3 amino acids: CASVSMSGRASYNEQFF. In nucleotides, the CDR3 is TGTGCCAGCGTCAGCATGAGCGGGAGGGCTTCGTACAATGAGCAGTTCTTC.

V usage is TRBV2 and J usage is TRBJ2-3; unclear D gene. Looked up from germline, CDR1 is SNHLY and CDR2 is FYNNEI. Trimming took off 6 bases at V and 1 base at J, with 2 bases between the two ends. The CDR3 has 11 amino acids. The CDR3 DNA reads TGTGCCAGCAGGGGCACAGATACGCAGTATTTT. Amino acid sequence: CASRGTDTQYF. Full variable domain (remainder filled in from reference TRBV2 and TRBJ2-3): EPEVTQTPSHQVTQMGQEVILRCVPISNHLYFYWYRQILGQKVEFLVSFYNNEISEKSEIFDDQFSVERPDGSNFTLKIRSTKLEDSAMYFCASRGTDTQYFGPGTRLTVL.

V is TRBV5-1 and J is TRBJ2-3; perhaps TRBD2 as D (6 bases). The CDR3 has 17 amino acids. Germline-derived CDR1 and CDR2 are SGHRS and YFSETQ. V was shortened by 2 bases and J by 1 base, with 17 bases between the two germline ends. This chain's CDR3 is CASSFLAQNLRTDTQYF. Written as DNA, the CDR3 is TGCGCCAGCAGCTTTCTAGCGCAAAATCTTCGCACAGATACGCAGTATTTT.

The chain has TRBV5-1 and TRBJ2-7; no definite D call. V was clipped by 6 bases and J by 1 base, with 8 bases between them. The CDR3 has 12 residues. Germline V gene data show CDR1 as SGHRS and CDR2 as YFSETQ. DNA for the CDR3: TGCGCCAGCACTTCTCAGTCCTACGAGCAGTACTTC. This codes for CASTSQSYEQYF.

This clonotype was seen more than once but under ten times. The V gene is TRBV7-2, the J gene TRBJ2-5, with D uncertain. Germline-derived CDR1 and CDR2 are SGHTA and FQGNSA. Trimming took off 1 base at V and 3 bases at J, with 6 bases between the two ends. The CDR3 runs 13 residues. CDR3 protein: CASSLGEKETQYF. The CDR3 coding sequence is TGTGCCAGCAGCTTAGGAGAGAAAGAGACCCAGTACTTC.

The chain links TRBV5-1 to TRBJ1-3; 7 bases are shared with TRBD1. This CDR3 contains 18 residues. Unmatched junction bases numbered 13, after V lost 4 bases and J lost 0 bases. CDR1 SGHRS and CDR2 YFSETQ come from the germline V gene. In DNA, the CDR3 is TGCGCCAGCAGCCCCATGCCGGGACAGAGCACCTCTGGAAACACCATATATTTT. Translation gives CASSPMPGQSTSGNTIYF.

This clonotype was picked up a small number of times. V gene TRBV30 combines with J gene TRBJ1-3, with D unresolved. The CDR3 contains 13 residues. Germline V gives CDR1 GTSNPN, CDR2 SVGIG (reference sequence). Trimming removed 4 bases at V and 0 bases at J, with 7 bases between. The DNA for the CDR3 is TGTGCCTGGACCGAGAGCTCTGGAAACACCATATATTTT. It encodes CAWTESSGNTIYF.

As for this clonotype: A far larger clone lies a single base away; this is likely a read error. The rearrangement uses TRBV28 and TRBJ2-1; TRBD1 aligns across 9 bases. Germline V lookup: CDR1 MDHEN, CDR2 SYDVKM. With V trimmed by 4 bases and J by 10 bases, 11 bases remained unmatched. The length of the CDR3 is 15 residues. The CDR3 sequence is CASSWTGASSYEQFF. In DNA, the CDR3 is TGTGCCAGCAGTTGGACAGGGGCTAGCTCCTACGAGCAGTTCTTC.

V gene TRBV10-1 combines with J gene TRBJ2-7; a possible D gene is TRBD1 (6 bases). The V gene lost 0 bases and the J gene lost 5 bases, with 11 bases spanning the gap. The CDR3 spans 14 residues. CDR1 WNHNN and CDR2 SYGVQD come from the germline V gene (reference sequence). In DNA, the CDR3 is TGCGCCAGCAGTGAGTCGGCAGGGGCCAACGAGCAGTACTTC. This translates into CASSESAGANEQYF.

Remarks on this clonotype: Since a far larger clone is one base different, this is likely a read error. The chain couples TRBV5-1 to TRBJ2-5; tentative D call: TRBD2 (5 bases). Trimming stripped 0 bases from V and 11 bases from J, with 23 bases between. The CDR3 extends over 16 amino acids. Germline-derived CDR1 and CDR2 are SGHRS and YFSETQ. The CDR3 nucleotides read TGCGCCAGCAGCTTGGAGAGGGAGCTTGGTTACAATGAGCAGTACTTC. Residues: CASSLERELGYNEQYF.

This chain uses TRBV19 with TRBJ2-1; no firm D call. The CDR3 loop spans 12 amino acids. From germline, CDR1 is LNHDA and CDR2 SQIVND (reference sequence). V was clipped by 4 bases and J by 7 bases, with 8 bases between them. The CDR3 loop is CASSTPENEQFF. Written as DNA, the CDR3 is TGTGCCAGTAGTACCCCGGAAAATGAGCAGTTCTTC.

This clonotype has just one count. The chain joins TRBV19 to TRBJ2-2, with unresolved D. The ends were cut back, 8 bases at V and 8 bases at J, with 12 bases in the middle. CDR3 size: 12 residues. Germline CDR1 and CDR2: LNHDA and SQIVND (reference sequence). CDR3 amino acids: CASSLEYGELFF. The CDR3 DNA sequence: TGTGCCAGTTCGTTGGAATATGGGGAGCTGTTTTTT.

This clonotype is labeled as medium-sized. The chain couples TRBV5-5 to TRBJ1-1, with TRBD1 as a possible D gene (5 bases). The germline CDR1 and CDR2 sequences are SGHKS and YYEKEE (reference sequence). There are 16 residues in the CDR3. V shed 4 bases and J shed 0 bases, with 16 bases lying between them. The CDR3 DNA reads as TGTGCCAGCAGCGTGAGGACACCAACGTTGAACACTGAAGCTTTCTTT. Amino acids: CASSVRTPTLNTEAFF.